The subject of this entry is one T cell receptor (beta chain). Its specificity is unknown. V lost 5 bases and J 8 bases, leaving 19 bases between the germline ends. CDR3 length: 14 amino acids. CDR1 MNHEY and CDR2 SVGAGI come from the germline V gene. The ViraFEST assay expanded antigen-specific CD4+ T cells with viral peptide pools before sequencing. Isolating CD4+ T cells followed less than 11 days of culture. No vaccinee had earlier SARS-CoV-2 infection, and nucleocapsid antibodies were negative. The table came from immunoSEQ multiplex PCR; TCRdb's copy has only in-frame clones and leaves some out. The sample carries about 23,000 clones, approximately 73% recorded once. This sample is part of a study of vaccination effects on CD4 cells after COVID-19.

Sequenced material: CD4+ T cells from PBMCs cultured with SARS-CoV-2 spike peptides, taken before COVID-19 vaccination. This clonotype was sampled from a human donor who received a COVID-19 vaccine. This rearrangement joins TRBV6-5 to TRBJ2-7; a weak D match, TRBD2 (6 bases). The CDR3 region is CASSKTGTGEKQYF. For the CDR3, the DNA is TGTGCCAGCAGTAAAACTGGGACTGGGGAAAAGCAGTACTTC.